The clone carrying this T cell receptor (beta chain) was picked up a small number of times. No antigen is known for it. Germline V CDR1 and CDR2: MNHEY, SVGEGT. The CDR3 totals 15 residues. V gave up 2 bases and J gave up 1 base, with 9 bases separating them. Stated treatment: approximately nine-day PBMC culture with coronavirus spike peptide pools or control peptides (ViraFEST assay). Collection of the unexposed donor's CD4+ T cells took place before the COVID-19 pandemic (2011-2018). Every well contained around 2 million PBMCs, which were grown with approximately 9.6 IU/ml IL-2 and roughly 10 ug/ml peptide pools. This entry comes from a study of vaccination and CD4 T cells after COVID-19. Researchers used the Oncomine TCR Beta short-read assay to sequence DNA from cultured CD4+ T cells. MiXCR, run by TCRdb on the PCR reads, gives a single entry per CDR3 protein. Among roughly 3,700 distinct CDR3 sequences listed, about 71% were seen once.

The chain combines TRBV6-2 or TRBV6-3 with TRBJ1-5, with unresolved D. This TCR derives from a human donor in good health. Sequencing used CD4+ T cells from blood, cultured in vitro. CDR3 DNA: TGTGCCAGCAGTTACGGGTGGGCAAGCAATCAGCCCCAGCATTTT. This sequence encodes CASSYGWASNQPQHF.